These 5 T cell receptor beta chains were all obtained from the same sample, sequenced in a study of cytomegalovirus exposure and HLA in healthy donors. The PCR ran on 60 Vbeta and 13 Jbeta primers. The data were produced by immunoSEQ multiplex PCR, yet TCRdb's version contains in-frame clones alone and is incomplete. The profile covers 150,000 or so clones, with roughly 72% appearing a single time and 5.5% to 8% taken by the ten largest. Sequencing was performed on PBMCs. All receptors derive from a male donor in good health and CMV-seronegative.

The chain employs TRBV18 and TRBJ2-2; D possibly corresponds to TRBD2 (5 bases). In germline, CDR1 is KGHSH, CDR2 LQKENI. The V end lost 3 bases, the J end lost 7 bases, and 6 bases lay between the germline ends. The CDR3 extends over 12 amino acids. The CDR3 is CASSPTSGELFF. Written as DNA, the CDR3 is TGTGCCAGCTCACCTACTAGCGGGGAGCTGTTTTTT.

A few counts support this clone. The chain joins TRBV7-9 to TRBJ2-7; the match to TRBD2 covers 11 bases. The V gene end was trimmed by 1 base and the J gene end by 6 bases; junction bases not matched to a gene: 8. Germline V CDR1 and CDR2: SEHNR, FQNEAQ (reference sequence). The CDR3 is made up of 16 amino acids. The CDR3 spells CASSLVGLADPFEQYF. The CDR3 DNA reads TGTGCCAGCAGCTTAGTGGGACTAGCGGACCCTTTCGAGCAGTACTTC.

As regards this clone: The junction and the germline gene differ at one end; a read error may be behind it. The chain is built from TRBV11-2 and TRBJ2-2; tentatively, D is TRBD2 (6 bases). This CDR3 region has 14 residues. Germline V CDR1 and CDR2: SGHAT, FQNNGV. The CDR3 DNA reads as TGTGCCAGCAGCTATTTCGGGGCGTCCGGGGGGCTGTTTTTT. Translating it yields CASSYFGASGGLFF.

The gene calls are TRBV5-1 and TRBJ2-1; 11 positions match TRBD2. The CDR3 extends over 19 amino acids. J gave up 1 base and V 0 bases, and 9 bases lay outside the gene matches. In germline, CDR1 is SGHRS, CDR2 YFSETQ. The CDR3 spells CASSLGASGRTSSYNEQFF. In nucleotides, the CDR3 is TGCGCCAGCAGCTTGGGAGCTAGCGGGAGGACCTCATCCTACAATGAGCAGTTCTTC.

This sequence joins TRBV4-3 and TRBJ1-2; 11 bases line up with TRBD1. The trim removed 1 base at V and 11 bases at J, leaving 6 bases unmatched. The length of the CDR3 is 14 residues. Germline-derived CDR1 and CDR2 are LGHNA and YSLEER. CDR3 residues: CASSQGKGTGGYTF. CDR3 coding DNA: TGCGCCAGCAGCCAAGGGAAGGGGACAGGGGGGTACACCTTC.